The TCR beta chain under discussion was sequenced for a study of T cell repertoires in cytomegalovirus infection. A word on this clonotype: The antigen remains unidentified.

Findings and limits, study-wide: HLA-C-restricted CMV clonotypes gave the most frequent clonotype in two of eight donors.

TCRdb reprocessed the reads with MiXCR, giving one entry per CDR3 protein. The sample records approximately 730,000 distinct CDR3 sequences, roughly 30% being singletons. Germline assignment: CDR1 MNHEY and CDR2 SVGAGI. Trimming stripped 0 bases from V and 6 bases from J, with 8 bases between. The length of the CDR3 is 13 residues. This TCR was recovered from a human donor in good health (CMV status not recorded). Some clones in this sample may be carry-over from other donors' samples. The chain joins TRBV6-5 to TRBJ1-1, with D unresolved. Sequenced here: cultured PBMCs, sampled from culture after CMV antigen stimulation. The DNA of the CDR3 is TGTGCCAGCAGTTACTCGGACTCCGCTGAAGCTTTCTTT. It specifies CASSYSDSAEAFF.